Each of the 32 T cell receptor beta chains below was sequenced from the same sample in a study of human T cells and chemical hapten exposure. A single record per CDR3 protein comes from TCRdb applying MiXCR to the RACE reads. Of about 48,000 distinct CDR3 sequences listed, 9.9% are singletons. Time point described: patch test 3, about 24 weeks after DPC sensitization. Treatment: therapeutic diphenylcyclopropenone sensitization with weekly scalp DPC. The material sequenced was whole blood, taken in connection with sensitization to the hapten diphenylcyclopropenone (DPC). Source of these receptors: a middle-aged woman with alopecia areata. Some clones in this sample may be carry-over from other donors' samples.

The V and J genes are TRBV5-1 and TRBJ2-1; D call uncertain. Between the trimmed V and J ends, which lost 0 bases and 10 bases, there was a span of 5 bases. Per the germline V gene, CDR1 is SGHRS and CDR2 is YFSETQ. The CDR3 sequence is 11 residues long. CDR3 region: CASSLGREQFF. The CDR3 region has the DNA TGCGCCAGCAGCTTGGGCAGGGAGCAGTTCTTC.

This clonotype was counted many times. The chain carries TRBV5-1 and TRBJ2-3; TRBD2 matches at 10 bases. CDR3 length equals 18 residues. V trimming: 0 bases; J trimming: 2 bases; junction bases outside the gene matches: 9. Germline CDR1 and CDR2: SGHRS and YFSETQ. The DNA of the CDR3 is TGCGCCAGCAGCTTGGCCGACATACTAGCGGGACTCACAGATACGCAGTATTTT. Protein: CASSLADILAGLTDTQYF.

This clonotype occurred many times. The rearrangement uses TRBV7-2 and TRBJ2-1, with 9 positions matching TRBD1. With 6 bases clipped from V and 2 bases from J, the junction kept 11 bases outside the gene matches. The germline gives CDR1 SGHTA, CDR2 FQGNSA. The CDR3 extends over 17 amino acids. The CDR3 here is CASSLYSGTGPYNEQFF. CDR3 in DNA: TGTGCCAGCAGTCTCTATTCCGGGACAGGGCCCTACAATGAGCAGTTCTTC.

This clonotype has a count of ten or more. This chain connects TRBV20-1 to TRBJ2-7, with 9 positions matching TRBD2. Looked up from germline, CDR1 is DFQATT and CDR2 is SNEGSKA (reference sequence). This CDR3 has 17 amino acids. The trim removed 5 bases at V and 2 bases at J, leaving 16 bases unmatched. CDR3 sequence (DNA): TGCAGTGCTCCCCGTCCCCCCGTAGCGGGGGTGACCTACGAGCAGTACTTC. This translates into CSAPRPPVAGVTYEQYF.

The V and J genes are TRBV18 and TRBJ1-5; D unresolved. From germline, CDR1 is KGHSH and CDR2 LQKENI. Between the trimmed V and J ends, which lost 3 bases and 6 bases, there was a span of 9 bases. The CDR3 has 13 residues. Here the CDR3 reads CASSPTLRQPQHF. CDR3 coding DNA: TGTGCCAGCTCACCTACTTTGCGTCAGCCCCAGCATTTT.

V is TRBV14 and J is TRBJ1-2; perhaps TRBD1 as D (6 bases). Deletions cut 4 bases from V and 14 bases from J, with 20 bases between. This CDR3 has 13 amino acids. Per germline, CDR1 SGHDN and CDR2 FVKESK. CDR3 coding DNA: TGTGCCAGCAGCCCAGGACTAGGGACACCCGGTACCTTC. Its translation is CASSPGLGTPGTF.

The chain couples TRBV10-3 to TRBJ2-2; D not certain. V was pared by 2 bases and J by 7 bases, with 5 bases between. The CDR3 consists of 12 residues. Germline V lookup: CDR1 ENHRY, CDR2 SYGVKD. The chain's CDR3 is CAISEILGELFF. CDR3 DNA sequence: TGTGCCATCAGTGAGATTCTCGGGGAGCTGTTTTTT.

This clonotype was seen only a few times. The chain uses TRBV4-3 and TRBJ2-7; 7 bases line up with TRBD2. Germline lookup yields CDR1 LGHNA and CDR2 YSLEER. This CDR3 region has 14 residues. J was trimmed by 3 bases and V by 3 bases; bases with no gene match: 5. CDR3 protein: CASSHLGEGYEQYF. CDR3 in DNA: TGCGCCAGCAGCCATCTAGGGGAGGGCTACGAGCAGTACTTC.

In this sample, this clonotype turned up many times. CDR3 nucleotide sequence: TGTGCCAGCAGCAGGACAGGGGAGAACACTGAAGCTTTCTTT. It yields the protein CASSRTGENTEAFF. The chain joins TRBV6-4 to TRBJ1-1; 9 positions match TRBD1. The length of the CDR3 is 14 residues. Per germline, CDR1 MRHNA and CDR2 SNTAGT. The J segment lost 1 base and the V segment lost 6 bases, leaving 3 bases of the junction unmatched.

The CDR3 loop is CASSYSTRTRFPDTQYF. The CDR3 nucleotides are TGTGCCAGCAGTTACTCCACTAGGACTAGATTTCCAGATACGCAGTATTTT. The chain uses TRBV6-2 or TRBV6-3 and TRBJ2-3; 7 nucleotides line up with TRBD2. CDR1 is MNHEY and CDR2 is SVGEGT in the germline V gene. V gave up 0 bases and J gave up 4 bases; unmatched junction bases: 10. The CDR3 sequence is 17 residues long.

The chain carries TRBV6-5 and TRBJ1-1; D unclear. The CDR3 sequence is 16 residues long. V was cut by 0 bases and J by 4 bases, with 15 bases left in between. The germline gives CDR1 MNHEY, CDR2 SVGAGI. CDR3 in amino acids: CASSYSIIDGTTEAFF. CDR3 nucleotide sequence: TGTGCCAGCAGTTACTCGATTATTGACGGCACCACTGAAGCTTTCTTT.

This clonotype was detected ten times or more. CDR3 bases: TGTGCCAGCAGCTCCCGGGCGGGGGTACAGGCCGGGGAGCTGTTTTTT. Translated: CASSSRAGVQAGELFF. This sequence joins TRBV7-6 and TRBJ2-2; TRBD2 matches at 7 bases. Per the germline V gene, CDR1 is SGHVS and CDR2 is FNYEAQ. J was trimmed by 6 bases and V by 4 bases; bases with no gene match: 11. The CDR3 covers 16 residues.

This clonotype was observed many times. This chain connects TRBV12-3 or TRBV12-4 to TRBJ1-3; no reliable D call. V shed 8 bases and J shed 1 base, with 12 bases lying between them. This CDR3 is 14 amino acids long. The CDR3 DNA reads TGTGCCAGCGACGGGCAGGTATCTGGAAACACCATATATTTT. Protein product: CASDGQVSGNTIYF.

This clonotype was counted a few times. The CDR3: CASSFTGDSPLHF. Here the CDR3 DNA reads TGTGCCAGCAGCTTTACAGGGGATTCACCCCTCCACTTT. The chain joins TRBV7-3 to TRBJ1-6, with 7 bases identical to TRBD1. Trimming cost V 3 bases and J 8 bases; bases outside gene matches: 1. This CDR3 is built from 13 residues. CDR1 and CDR2 (germline): SGHTA, FQGTGA.

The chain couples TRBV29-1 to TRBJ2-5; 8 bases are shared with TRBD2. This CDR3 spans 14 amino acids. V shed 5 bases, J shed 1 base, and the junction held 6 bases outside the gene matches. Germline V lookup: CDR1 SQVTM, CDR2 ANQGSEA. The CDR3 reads CSVRTSLIQETQYF. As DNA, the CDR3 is TGCAGCGTTCGGACTAGCCTTATCCAAGAGACCCAGTACTTC.

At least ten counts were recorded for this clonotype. As DNA, the CDR3 is TGTGCCAGCAGTCAAGGGACAGGGGCAAAGAACACTGAAGCTTTCTTT. Translating it yields CASSQGTGAKNTEAFF. The chain employs TRBV2 and TRBJ1-1; 10 bases map to TRBD1. CDR3 length equals 16 residues. Losses at the gene ends were 5 bases for V and 1 base for J; bases not matched to a gene: 7. Per the germline V gene, CDR1 is SNHLY and CDR2 is FYNNEI.

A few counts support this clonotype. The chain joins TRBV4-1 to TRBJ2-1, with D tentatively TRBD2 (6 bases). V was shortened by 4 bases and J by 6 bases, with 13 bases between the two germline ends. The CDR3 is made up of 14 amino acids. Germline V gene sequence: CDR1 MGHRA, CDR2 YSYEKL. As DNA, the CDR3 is TGCGCCAGCAGCCGAGGTACGGGGGTCAATGAGCAGTTCTTC. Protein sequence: CASSRGTGVNEQFF.

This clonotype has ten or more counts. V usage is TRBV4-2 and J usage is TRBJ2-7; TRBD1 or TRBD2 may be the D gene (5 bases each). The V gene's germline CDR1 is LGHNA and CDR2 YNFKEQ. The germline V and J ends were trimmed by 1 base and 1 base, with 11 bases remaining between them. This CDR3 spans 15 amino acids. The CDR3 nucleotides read TGTGCCAGCAGCCAAGCGAACGAGGGGTCCTACGAGCAGTACTTC. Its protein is CASSQANEGSYEQYF.

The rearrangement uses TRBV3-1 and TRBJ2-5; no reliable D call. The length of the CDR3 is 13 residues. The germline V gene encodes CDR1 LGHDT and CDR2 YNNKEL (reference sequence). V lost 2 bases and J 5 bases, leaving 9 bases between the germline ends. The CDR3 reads CASSQRNSETQYF. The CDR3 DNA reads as TGTGCCAGCAGCCAACGCAATAGCGAGACCCAGTACTTC.

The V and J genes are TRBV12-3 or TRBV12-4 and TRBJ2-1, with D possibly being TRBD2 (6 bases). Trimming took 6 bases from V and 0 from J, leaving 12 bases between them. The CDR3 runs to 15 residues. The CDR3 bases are TGTGCCAGCAGCCCCGCGGGGAGCTCCTACAATGAGCAGTTCTTC. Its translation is CASSPAGSSYNEQFF.

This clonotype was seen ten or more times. CDR3 DNA sequence: TGCGCCAGCAGCCAAGATCTACAGGTCACTAGCACAGATACGCAGTATTTT. Its protein product is CASSQDLQVTSTDTQYF. The rearrangement joins TRBV4-3 to TRBJ2-3; tentatively, D is TRBD1 (5 bases). The CDR3 runs 17 residues. With 0 bases removed from V and 0 bases from J, the gap between germline ends came to 13 bases. In germline, CDR1 is LGHNA, CDR2 YSLEER.

The CDR3 bases are TGTGCCAGCCTCAACCGCAATGAGCAGTTCTTC. It codes for CASLNRNEQFF. The chain joins TRBV7-2 to TRBJ2-1; D is unclear. Germline values: CDR1 SGHTA, CDR2 FQGNSA. The CDR3 has 11 residues. Trimming cost V 8 bases and J 6 bases, with 8 bases left between them.

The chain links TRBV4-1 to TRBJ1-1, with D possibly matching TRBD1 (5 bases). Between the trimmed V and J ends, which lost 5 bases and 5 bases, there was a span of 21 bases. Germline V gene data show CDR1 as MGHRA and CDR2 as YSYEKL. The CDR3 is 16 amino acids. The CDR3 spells CASSYQMGQGRTEAFF. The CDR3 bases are TGCGCCAGCAGCTATCAGATGGGTCAGGGTCGGACTGAAGCTTTCTTT.

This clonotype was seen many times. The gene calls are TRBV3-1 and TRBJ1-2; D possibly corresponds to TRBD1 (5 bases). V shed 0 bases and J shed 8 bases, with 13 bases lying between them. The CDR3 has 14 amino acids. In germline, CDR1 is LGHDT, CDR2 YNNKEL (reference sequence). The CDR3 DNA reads TGTGCCAGCAGCCAAGATCACGGGGCTGGGGGCTACACCTTC. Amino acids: CASSQDHGAGGYTF.

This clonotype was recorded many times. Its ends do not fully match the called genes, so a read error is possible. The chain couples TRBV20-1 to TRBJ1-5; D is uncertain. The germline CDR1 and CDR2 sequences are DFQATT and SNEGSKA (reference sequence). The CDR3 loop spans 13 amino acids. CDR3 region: CSARGRENQPQHF. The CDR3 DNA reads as TGCAGTGCCAGAGGGCGGGAGAATCAGCCCCAGCATTTT.

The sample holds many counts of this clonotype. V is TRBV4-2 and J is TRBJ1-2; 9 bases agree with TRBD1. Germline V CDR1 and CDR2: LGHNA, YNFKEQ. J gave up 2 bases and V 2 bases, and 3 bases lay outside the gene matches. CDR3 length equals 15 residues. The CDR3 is CASSQTDRGNYGYTF. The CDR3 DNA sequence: TGTGCCAGCAGCCAAACCGACAGGGGGAACTATGGCTACACCTTC.

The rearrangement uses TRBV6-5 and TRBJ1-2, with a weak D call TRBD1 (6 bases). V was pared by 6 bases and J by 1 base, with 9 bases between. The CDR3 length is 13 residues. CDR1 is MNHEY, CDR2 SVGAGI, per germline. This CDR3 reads CASRTGVNYGYTF. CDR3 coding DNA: TGTGCCAGCAGGACAGGCGTTAACTATGGCTACACCTTC.

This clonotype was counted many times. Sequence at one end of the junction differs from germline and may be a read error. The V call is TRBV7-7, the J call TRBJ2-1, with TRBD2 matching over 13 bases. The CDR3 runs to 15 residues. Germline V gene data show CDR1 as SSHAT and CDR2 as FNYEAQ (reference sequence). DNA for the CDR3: TGTGCCAGCAGCTTGACTAGCGGGGGGACCAATGAACAGTTCTTC. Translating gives CASSLTSGGTNEQFF.

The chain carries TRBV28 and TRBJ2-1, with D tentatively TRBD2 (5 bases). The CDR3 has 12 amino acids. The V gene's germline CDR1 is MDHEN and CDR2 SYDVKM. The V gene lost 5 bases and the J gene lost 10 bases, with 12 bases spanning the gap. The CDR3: CASSEGGKEQFF. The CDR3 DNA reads TGTGCCAGCAGTGAGGGTGGGAAGGAGCAGTTCTTC.

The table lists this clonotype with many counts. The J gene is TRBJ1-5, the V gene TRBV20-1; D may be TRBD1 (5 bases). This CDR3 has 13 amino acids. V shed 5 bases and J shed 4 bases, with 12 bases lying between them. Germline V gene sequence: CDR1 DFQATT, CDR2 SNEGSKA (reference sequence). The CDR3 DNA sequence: TGCAGTGCTCAATGGGGGTTGAATCAGCCCCAGCATTTT. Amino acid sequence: CSAQWGLNQPQHF.

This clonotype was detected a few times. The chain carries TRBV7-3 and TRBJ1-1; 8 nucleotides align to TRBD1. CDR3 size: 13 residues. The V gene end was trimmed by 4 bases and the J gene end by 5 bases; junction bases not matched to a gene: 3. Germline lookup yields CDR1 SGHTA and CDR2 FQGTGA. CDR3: CASSSRQGTEAFF. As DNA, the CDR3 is TGTGCCAGCAGCTCCCGACAGGGGACTGAAGCTTTCTTT.

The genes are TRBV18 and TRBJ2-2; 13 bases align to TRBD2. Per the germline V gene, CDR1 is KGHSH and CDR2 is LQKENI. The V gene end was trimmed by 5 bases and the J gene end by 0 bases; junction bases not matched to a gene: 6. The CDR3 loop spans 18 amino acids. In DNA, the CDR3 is TGTGCCAGCTCAAGACTAGCGGGGGGTCGCTCGAACACCGGGGAGCTGTTTTTT. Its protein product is CASSRLAGGRSNTGELFF. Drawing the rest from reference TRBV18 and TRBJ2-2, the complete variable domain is NAGVMQNPRHLVRRRGQEARLRCSPMKGHSHVYWYRQLPEEGLKFMVYLQKENIIDESGMPKERFSAEFPKEGPSILRIQQVVRGDSAAYFCASSRLAGGRSNTGELFFGEGSRLTVL.